These T cell receptor beta chains were read from a single sample in a study of blood T cell repertoires in COVID-19. The table came from immunoSEQ multiplex PCR; TCRdb's copy has only in-frame clones and leaves some out. The table lists roughly 200,000 clones, about 83% of them singletons. The sample taken for sequencing was PBMCs or T cells enriched from blood (not recorded which). These receptors came from a woman aged 45-65 years who had been exposed to COVID-19. Both conserved end residues are part of each CDR3. Fields, in order: J gene, V gene, D gene, clone size, CDR3 DNA, CDR3 protein. A D gene is named only where the DNA matches it firmly. Clone size is shown for a subset of rows, as once, few, many or a class of expanded clone.

>TRBJ2-2|TRBV11-3|.|.
TGTGCCAGCAGCTTAGAAATAGGGACTGGAAACACCGGGGAGCTGTTTTTT
CASSLEIGTGNTGELFF
>TRBJ1-2|TRBV7-2|.|.
TGTGCCAGCAGCTTAGGACCCCCCCAGGGGAACTATGGCTACACCTTC
CASSLGPPQGNYGYTF
>TRBJ2-7|TRBV11-2|TRBD2|.
TGTGCCAGCAGCTTTCAAGGGGCGGGGGGCCTTTCCTACGAGCAGTACTTC
CASSFQGAGGLSYEQYF
>TRBJ1-5|TRBV2|.|.
TGTGCCAGCAGTGGACAGAGCAATCAGCCCCAGCATTTT
CASSGQSNQPQHF
>TRBJ1-1|TRBV12-3/TRBV12-4|.|.
TGTGCCAGCAGTTTACCCCCGGGCACTGAAGCTTTCTTT
CASSLPPGTEAFF
>TRBJ2-2|TRBV5-6|.|.
TGTGCCAGCAGCTGGGAGGCCAGGAACACCGGGGAGCTGTTTTTT
CASSWEARNTGELFF
>TRBJ1-1|TRBV4-1|TRBD1|.
TGCGCCAGCAGCCGCCAGGGACAGGCGAACACTGAAGCTTTCTTT
CASSRQGQANTEAFF
>TRBJ2-2|TRBV5-1|TRBD1|few
TGCGCCACGCAACAGGGGGCGAACACCGGGGAGCTGTTTTTT
CATQQGANTGELFF
>TRBJ1-5|TRBV7-8|TRBD1|once
TGTGCCAGCAGCCTACAGGGGAGCAATCAGCCCCAGCATTTT
CASSLQGSNQPQHF
>TRBJ2-7|TRBV28|TRBD1|.
TGTGCCAGCAGTTCATTGGGGACAGGGGAACTCGAGCAGTACTTC
CASSSLGTGELEQYF
>TRBJ1-2|TRBV10-2|.|.
TGCGCCAGCAGTGAGTCCCTTCGAGGCTTTAACTATGGCTACACCTTC
CASSESLRGFNYGYTF
>TRBJ2-7|TRBV28|.|.
TGTGCCAGCAGTTTAGGGCCACCCCCCTACGAGCAGTACTTC
CASSLGPPPYEQYF
>TRBJ1-3|TRBV7-8|.|.
TGTGCCAGCAGCTTAGCGGAGGCCTCTGGAAACACCATATATTTT
CASSLAEASGNTIYF
>TRBJ1-2|TRBV5-6|.|.
TGTGCCAGCAGCTTCCGAATCCTGGGCCTCACCCGGGGTTATGGCTACACCTTC
CASSFRILGLTRGYGYTF
>TRBJ1-4|TRBV27|.|.
TGTGCCAGCAGTTCGAGTTTCAATGAAAAACTGTTTTTT
CASSSSFNEKLFF
>TRBJ1-6|TRBV27|TRBD1|.
TGTGCCAGCAGTGCGGGCCGGGACAGGGGGACTAATTCACCCCTCCACTTT
CASSAGRDRGTNSPLHF
>TRBJ1-6|TRBV19|.|.
TGTGCCAGTAGTATATCCGGGGGGGGTAGCTCACCCCTCCACTTT
CASSISGGGSSPLHF
>TRBJ1-1|TRBV18|.|.
TGTGCCAGCTCACCATCCCTCTTGAACACTGAAGCTTTCTTT
CASSPSLLNTEAFF
>TRBJ2-7|TRBV10-3|TRBD1|.
TGTGCCATCAAGGGGGCGGATTCTTCAGGCTACGAGCAGTACTTC
CAIKGADSSGYEQYF
>TRBJ2-1|TRBV27|TRBD1|.
TGTGCCAGCAGTCGCCGGGACAGCTCCTACAATGAGCAGTTCTTC
CASSRRDSSYNEQFF
>TRBJ1-1|TRBV18|.|.
TGTGCCAGCTCACCTAGCCCTAGGATCGGGGGAACTGAAGCTTTCTTT
CASSPSPRIGGTEAFF
>TRBJ2-3|TRBV24-1|TRBD1|.
TGTGCCACCAGTGATCGACAGGGTGGAAGCACAGATACGCAGTATTTT
CATSDRQGGSTDTQYF
>TRBJ2-5|TRBV18|TRBD2|.
TGTGCCAGCTCTCCCGTACGGACTAGCACCCTAGAAGAGACCCAGTACTTC
CASSPVRTSTLEETQYF
>TRBJ1-2|TRBV5-1|TRBD1|.
TGCGCCAGCAGCTTGTCGACAGGGGAGGATGGCTACACCTTC
CASSLSTGEDGYTF
>TRBJ2-3|TRBV12-5|TRBD1|.
TGTGCTAGTGGAAGGACAGGGTCGAGGGCAGATACGCAGTATTTT
CASGRTGSRADTQYF
>TRBJ1-2|TRBV27|.|.
TGTGCCAGCAGTCCCAAGACTCCATTCGGTTATGGCTACACCTTC
CASSPKTPFGYGYTF
>TRBJ2-1|TRBV3-1/TRBV3-2|.|.
TGTGCCAGCAGCCAAGATTCCAGGTACAATGAGCAGTTCTTC
CASSQDSRYNEQFF
>TRBJ1-3|TRBV28|.|.
TGTGCCAGCAGTTCCCCTAAACTTGGACAGATACCCTTCGGAAACACCATATATTTT
CASSSPKLGQIPFGNTIYF
>TRBJ1-1|TRBV28|.|once
TGTGCCAGCAGTCCCCCAGACAGCCAGAACACTGAAGCTTTCTTT
CASSPPDSQNTEAFF
>TRBJ1-1|TRBV5-1|TRBD1|.
TGCGCCAGCAGCTGGGGACAGGGAACCATGAACACTGAAGCTTTCTTT
CASSWGQGTMNTEAFF
>TRBJ2-3|TRBV29-1|TRBD2|.
TGCAGCGTTGCTGCCCTAGCGGGGATCACAGATACGCAGTATTTT
CSVAALAGITDTQYF
>TRBJ2-5|TRBV18|.|.
TGTGCCAGCTCACCACTCCGGGGGAGAACAGAGACCCAGTACTTC
CASSPLRGRTETQYF